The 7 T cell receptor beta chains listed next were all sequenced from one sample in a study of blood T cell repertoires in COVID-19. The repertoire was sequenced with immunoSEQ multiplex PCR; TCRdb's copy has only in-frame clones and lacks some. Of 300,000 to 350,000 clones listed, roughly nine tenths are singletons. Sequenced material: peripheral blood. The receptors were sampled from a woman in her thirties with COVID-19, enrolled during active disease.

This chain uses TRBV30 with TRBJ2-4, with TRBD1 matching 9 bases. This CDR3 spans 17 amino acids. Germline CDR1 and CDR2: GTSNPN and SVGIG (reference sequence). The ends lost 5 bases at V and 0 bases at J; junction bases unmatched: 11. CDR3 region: CAWAGQGLSLAKNIQYF. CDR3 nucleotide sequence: TGTGCCTGGGCGGGACAGGGTCTAAGCCTAGCCAAAAACATTCAGTACTTC.

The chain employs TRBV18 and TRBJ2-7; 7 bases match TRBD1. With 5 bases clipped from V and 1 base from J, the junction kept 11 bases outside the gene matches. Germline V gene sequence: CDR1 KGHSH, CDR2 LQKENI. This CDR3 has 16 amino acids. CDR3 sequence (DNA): TGTGCCAGCTCAAACCAAAGAGGGGGCTCGTCCTACGAGCAGTACTTC. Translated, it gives CASSNQRGGSSYEQYF.

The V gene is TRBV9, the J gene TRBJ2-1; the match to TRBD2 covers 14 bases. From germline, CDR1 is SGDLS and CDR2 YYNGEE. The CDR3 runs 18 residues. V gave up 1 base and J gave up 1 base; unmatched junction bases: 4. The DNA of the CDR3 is TGTGCCAGCAGCGTATCGGGACTAGCGGGAGTGTCCTACAATGAGCAGTTCTTC. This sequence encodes CASSVSGLAGVSYNEQFF.

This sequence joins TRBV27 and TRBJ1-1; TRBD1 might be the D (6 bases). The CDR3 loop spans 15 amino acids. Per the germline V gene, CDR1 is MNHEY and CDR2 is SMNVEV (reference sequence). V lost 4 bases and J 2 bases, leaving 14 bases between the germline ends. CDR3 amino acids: CASSWGDRSNTEAFF. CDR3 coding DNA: TGTGCCAGCAGTTGGGGAGACAGGAGCAACACTGAAGCTTTCTTT.

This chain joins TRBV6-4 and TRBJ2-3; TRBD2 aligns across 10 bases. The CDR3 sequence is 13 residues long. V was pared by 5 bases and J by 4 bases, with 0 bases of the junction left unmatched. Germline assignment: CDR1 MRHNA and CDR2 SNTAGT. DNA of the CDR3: TGTGCCAGCAGTAGCGGGAGGGCAGATACGCAGTATTTT. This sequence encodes CASSSGRADTQYF.

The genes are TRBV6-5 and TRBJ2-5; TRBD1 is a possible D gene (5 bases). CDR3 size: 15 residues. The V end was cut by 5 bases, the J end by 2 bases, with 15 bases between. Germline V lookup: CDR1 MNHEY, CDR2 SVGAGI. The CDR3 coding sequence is TGTGCCAGCAGTCCCAGGGTAGCCCCTCAAGAGACCCAGTACTTC. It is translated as CASSPRVAPQETQYF.

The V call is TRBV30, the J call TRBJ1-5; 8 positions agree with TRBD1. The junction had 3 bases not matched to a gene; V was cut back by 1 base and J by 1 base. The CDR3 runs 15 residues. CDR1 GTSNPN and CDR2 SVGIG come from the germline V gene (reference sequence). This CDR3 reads CAWSAQGASNQPQHF. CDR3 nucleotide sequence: TGTGCCTGGAGTGCTCAGGGGGCAAGCAATCAGCCCCAGCATTTT.